The 8 T cell receptor beta chains given below trace back to one sample, sequenced in a study of OX40 agonist ivuxolimab in advanced cancers. The repertoire was sequenced with immunoSEQ multiplex PCR; TCRdb's copy has only in-frame clones and lacks some. Among almost 90,000 clones listed, around nine tenths were seen once. The material sequenced was CD4+ or CD8+ T cells sorted from blood, taken in a trial of the OX40 agonist ivuxolimab. The receptors here all came from an adult with an advanced solid tumor such as melanoma, head and neck, liver or kidney cancer.

The V and J genes are TRBV5-1 and TRBJ1-6; D is uncertain. There are 16 residues in the CDR3. V gave up 0 bases and J gave up 0 bases, with 7 bases separating them. Per the germline V gene, CDR1 is SGHRS and CDR2 is YFSETQ. The CDR3 sequence: CASSLEPSSYNSPLHF. CDR3 nucleotide sequence: TGCGCCAGCAGCTTGGAACCGAGCTCCTATAATTCACCCCTCCACTTT.

This chain links TRBV9 with TRBJ2-5; a weak D match, TRBD1 (6 bases). Germline V gives CDR1 SGDLS, CDR2 YYNGEE. V was cut by 1 base and J by 5 bases, with 6 bases left in between. The CDR3 loop spans 12 amino acids. The CDR3 DNA sequence: TGTGCCAGCAGCGTACAGGGGGAGACCCAGTACTTC. Translated, it gives CASSVQGETQYF.

J is TRBJ2-3 and V is TRBV5-1; 10 nucleotides agree with TRBD1. Germline CDR1 is SGHRS and CDR2 is YFSETQ. The CDR3 consists of 14 residues. The junction had 5 bases not matched to a gene; V was cut back by 4 bases and J by 6 bases. The CDR3 nucleotides read TGCGCCAGCAGCGGGGGACAGGGGAAGGATACGCAGTATTTT. Amino acids: CASSGGQGKDTQYF.

This clone was counted a single time. This sequence joins TRBV5-1 and TRBJ1-2; 7 positions match TRBD1. Germline V gene data show CDR1 as SGHRS and CDR2 as YFSETQ. The CDR3 extends over 14 amino acids. The trim removed 6 bases at V and 6 bases at J, leaving 11 bases unmatched. CDR3 residues: CASTARQGPDGYTF. CDR3 DNA sequence: TGCGCCAGCACCGCACGACAGGGCCCTGATGGCTACACCTTC. Based on the CDR3 plus reference TRBV5-1 and TRBJ1-2, the full variable domain is KAGVTQTPRYLIKTRGQQVTLSCSPISGHRSVSWYQQTPGQGLQFLFEYFSETQRNKGNFPGRFSGRQFSNSRSEMNVSTLELGDSALYLCASTARQGPDGYTFGSGTRLTVV.

The chain recombines TRBV18 with TRBJ2-3; TRBD2 matches at 9 bases. This CDR3 is built from 14 residues. Trimming at V came to 9 bases and at J to 0 bases, leaving 4 bases not matched to a gene. CDR1 and CDR2 (germline): KGHSH, LQKENI. This CDR3 reads CASYSGGSTDTQYF. CDR3 DNA: TGTGCCAGTTATAGCGGGGGAAGCACAGATACGCAGTATTTT.

This chain joins TRBV18 and TRBJ1-6, with D perhaps TRBD1 (5 bases). CDR3 size: 16 residues. V lost 5 bases to trimming and J lost 0 bases, with 11 bases between them. The germline gives CDR1 KGHSH, CDR2 LQKENI. The CDR3 sequence is CASSREGYSYNSPLHF. The CDR3 bases are TGTGCCAGCTCAAGAGAGGGGTACTCCTATAATTCACCCCTCCACTTT. Full variable domain (rest looked up from reference TRBV18 and TRBJ1-6): NAGVMQNPRHLVRRRGQEARLRCSPMKGHSHVYWYRQLPEEGLKFMVYLQKENIIDESGMPKERFSAEFPKEGPSILRIQQVVRGDSAAYFCASSREGYSYNSPLHFGNGTRLTVT.

The DNA of the CDR3 is TGTGCCAGCAGCTTGTGGGGGGAGGGCACTGAAGCTTTCTTT. It yields the protein CASSLWGEGTEAFF. The chain links TRBV5-4 to TRBJ1-1, with a weak D call TRBD1 (5 bases). Germline V gene data show CDR1 as SGHNT and CDR2 as YYREEE (reference sequence). The CDR3 length is 14 residues. The V end was cut by 1 base, the J end by 4 bases, with 11 bases between.

The gene calls are TRBV19 and TRBJ2-5, with 7 bases fitting TRBD1. CDR3 length: 13 amino acids. Germline V gene lookup returns CDR1 LNHDA and CDR2 SQIVND (reference sequence). With 8 bases clipped from V and 1 base from J, the junction kept 4 bases outside the gene matches. The CDR3 is CASQDRAQETQYF. In DNA, the CDR3 is TGTGCCAGTCAAGACAGGGCCCAAGAGACCCAGTACTTC.